Listed here are 20 T cell receptor beta chains from one sample, sequenced in a study of human T cells and chemical hapten exposure. TCRdb recomputed calls from the RACE reads with MiXCR, one row per CDR3 protein. This sample has roughly 140,000 distinct CDR3 sequences, with 12% found just once. Documented time point: patch test 2, 6 weeks after DPC sensitization. Treatment of the sample: therapeutic diphenylcyclopropenone sensitization with weekly scalp DPC. Sample: whole blood, taken in connection with sensitization to the hapten diphenylcyclopropenone (DPC). These TCRs come from a woman between 50 and 59 years old with alopecia areata. Some clones in this sample may be carry-over from other donors' samples.

The chain uses TRBV3-1 and TRBJ2-1; a weak D match, TRBD2 (6 bases). Germline CDR1 reads LGHDT; CDR2 reads YNNKEL (reference sequence). This CDR3 is 16 amino acids long. Trimming removed 0 bases at V and 9 bases at J, with 18 bases between. For the CDR3, the DNA is TGTGCCAGCAGCCAAGATCCAGGAGGGCCTAAGATTGAGCAGTTCTTC. Protein product: CASSQDPGGPKIEQFF.

This clonotype was counted at least ten times. V gene TRBV6-2 or TRBV6-3 combines with J gene TRBJ2-5, with D unresolved. The CDR3 has 12 residues. The V gene's germline CDR1 is MNHEY and CDR2 SVGEGT. V was clipped by 7 bases and J by 1 base, with 7 bases between them. The CDR3 sequence: CASIGSQETQYF. The CDR3 region has the DNA TGTGCCAGCATCGGATCCCAAGAGACCCAGTACTTC.

This clonotype has more than one count but fewer than ten. This chain links TRBV28 with TRBJ2-7; no reliable D call. Per germline, CDR1 MDHEN and CDR2 SYDVKM. The CDR3 covers 12 residues. Trimming left V 3 bases short and J 4 bases short, with 7 bases between. The CDR3 DNA sequence: TGTGCCAGCAGTTTGAAGGGTTACGAGCAGTACTTC. Translation: CASSLKGYEQYF.

The chain carries TRBV11-2 and TRBJ2-7; possible D gene TRBD2, 6 bases. The germline CDR1 and CDR2 sequences are SGHAT and FQNNGV. Deletions cut 5 bases from V and 2 bases from J, with 13 bases between. The CDR3 extends over 14 amino acids. The CDR3 reads CASSRRVGPYEQYF. The DNA of the CDR3 is TGTGCCAGCAGCCGGAGGGTGGGACCCTACGAGCAGTACTTC.

This clonotype was found a few times. The chain has TRBV10-3 and TRBJ1-1; 7 nucleotides agree with TRBD1. CDR1 ENHRY and CDR2 SYGVKD come from the germline V gene. Trimming at V came to 11 bases and at J to 0 bases, leaving 9 bases not matched to a gene. This CDR3 has 14 amino acids. CDR3 region: CASREGALNTEAFF. The CDR3 nucleotides are TGTGCCTCACGCGAGGGGGCCTTGAACACTGAAGCTTTCTTT.

The rearrangement joins TRBV9 to TRBJ2-7; D ambiguous. Germline assignment: CDR1 SGDLS and CDR2 YYNGEE. V lost 3 bases and J 0 bases, leaving 19 bases between the germline ends. This CDR3 is built from 17 residues. The CDR3 loop reads CASSAPRTEGISYEQYF. The CDR3 nucleotides read TGTGCCAGCAGCGCCCCGCGGACCGAAGGGATCTCCTACGAGCAGTACTTC.

This clonotype has a handful of counts. The rearrangement links TRBV12-3 or TRBV12-4 to TRBJ2-7; TRBD1 agrees at 8 bases. CDR3 length: 15 residues. The V gene end was trimmed by 5 bases and the J gene end by 3 bases; junction bases not matched to a gene: 9. The CDR3 DNA is TGTGCCAGCAGTCCTCGGACAGGGAATCTCTACGAGCAGTACTTC. This encodes CASSPRTGNLYEQYF.

The genes are TRBV18 and TRBJ2-5; D gene unclear. Between the trimmed V and J ends, which lost 3 bases and 1 base, there was a span of 9 bases. The CDR3 consists of 14 residues. CDR1 KGHSH and CDR2 LQKENI come from the germline V gene. As DNA, the CDR3 is TGTGCCAGCTCACCCTCAGCGACCCAAGAGACCCAGTACTTC. It encodes CASSPSATQETQYF.

The CDR3 spells CASSPQQGAGNIQYF. As DNA, the CDR3 is TGTGCCAGCTCACCACAACAGGGGGCAGGAAACATTCAGTACTTC. The chain couples TRBV18 to TRBJ2-4; 9 positions match TRBD1. The junction had 4 bases not matched to a gene; V was cut back by 1 base and J by 6 bases. CDR1 and CDR2 (germline): KGHSH, LQKENI. There are 15 residues in the CDR3.

This clonotype was detected only a few times. The chain is built from TRBV5-1 and TRBJ2-5; 11 positions match TRBD1. J gave up 4 bases and V 7 bases, and 9 bases lay outside the gene matches. CDR1 SGHRS and CDR2 YFSETQ come from the germline V gene. The CDR3 is 15 residues long. CDR3 nucleotides: TGCGCCAGCGGGCCCGGACAGGGGGCTTTAGAGACCCAGTACTTC. Its protein is CASGPGQGALETQYF.

In its sample, this clonotype was seen many times. The V gene is TRBV7-9, the J gene TRBJ1-5; the D gene is possibly TRBD1 (5 bases). Germline assignment: CDR1 SEHNR and CDR2 FQNEAQ (reference sequence). Trimming took off 5 bases at V and 9 bases at J, with 20 bases between the two ends. The CDR3 runs to 15 residues. The CDR3 is CASSLRDGTIWPQHF. CDR3 DNA sequence: TGTGCCAGCAGCCTCCGGGACGGGACGATTTGGCCCCAGCATTTT.

This clonotype was counted at least ten times. The chain has TRBV29-1 and TRBJ2-7, with no clear D. This CDR3 comprises 9 residues. V lost 4 bases, J lost 9 bases, and 7 bases lay in between. CDR1 SQVTM and CDR2 ANQGSEA come from the germline V gene. The CDR3 here is CSVGQPQYF. DNA of the CDR3: TGCAGCGTTGGGCAGCCGCAGTACTTC.

This clonotype came up a few times. This chain links TRBV12-3 or TRBV12-4 with TRBJ2-7; the D is unclear. This CDR3 contains 15 residues. V lost 2 bases and J 5 bases, leaving 16 bases between the germline ends. For the CDR3, the DNA is TGTGCCAGCAGTTTAACCGACCCTGGAATAGACGAGCAGTACTTC. Amino acids: CASSLTDPGIDEQYF.

The chain links TRBV9 to TRBJ2-5, with D unresolved. V lost 0 bases to trimming and J lost 4 bases, with 4 bases between them. The CDR3 contains 12 residues. Per the germline V gene, CDR1 is SGDLS and CDR2 is YYNGEE. CDR3 region: CASSVGGETQYF. For the CDR3, the DNA is TGTGCCAGCAGCGTAGGGGGAGAGACCCAGTACTTC.

This clonotype was detected ten times or more. Germline and junction disagree at one end, which may indicate a read error. The chain is built from TRBV12-3 or TRBV12-4 and TRBJ1-2; 10 positions match TRBD1. CDR3 length: 13 residues. CDR3 region: CASSGTGDYGYTF. CDR3 nucleotide sequence: TGCGCCAGCAGTGGGACAGGGGACTATGGCTACACCTTC.

The V gene is TRBV5-1, the J gene TRBJ1-1; D is uncertain. V was shortened by 4 bases and J by 0 bases, with 13 bases between the two germline ends. Germline CDR1 is SGHRS and CDR2 is YFSETQ. The CDR3 is 15 residues long. CDR3 DNA: TGCGCCAGCAGCCCTTGGGGAACATTGAACACTGAAGCTTTCTTT. Its translation: CASSPWGTLNTEAFF.

The CDR3 region is CATSESSGRWEQFF. The CDR3 DNA follows: TGTGCCACCAGTGAGTCTAGCGGGAGGTGGGAGCAGTTCTTC. This sequence joins TRBV24-1 and TRBJ2-1; TRBD2 agrees at 11 bases. This CDR3 has 14 residues. In germline, CDR1 is KGHDR, CDR2 SFDVKD. Germline trimming cut 4 bases from V and 10 bases from J; bases unmatched to any gene: 5.

The chain has TRBV4-2 and TRBJ2-1; TRBD2 agrees at 10 bases. The CDR3 is 16 residues long. From germline, CDR1 is LGHNA and CDR2 YNFKEQ. Unmatched junction bases numbered 8, after V lost 5 bases and J lost 4 bases. CDR3 nucleotide sequence: TGTGCCAGCAGCTTCGCCGGGACTAGCGAGTACAATGAGCAGTTCTTC. Translating it yields CASSFAGTSEYNEQFF.

Many counts were recorded for this clonotype. This chain connects TRBV12-3 or TRBV12-4 to TRBJ1-2; 9 bases match TRBD1. V shed 3 bases and J 4 bases; nucleotides not matched to a gene: 0. This CDR3 has 13 amino acids. In DNA form, the CDR3 reads TGTGCCAGCAGTTTGGACAGGGGCTATGGCTACACCTTC. It translates to CASSLDRGYGYTF.

This chain links TRBV4-2 with TRBJ2-3, with 9 bases lining up with TRBD1. The CDR3 length is 17 residues. The germline V gene has CDR1 LGHNA and CDR2 YNFKEQ. J gave up 4 bases and V 4 bases, and 12 bases lay outside the gene matches. As DNA, the CDR3 is TGTGCCAGCAGCCCCCAACCGGGCGACAGGGGGTCAGATACGCAGTATTTT. This encodes CASSPQPGDRGSDTQYF.